Following are 24 T cell receptor beta chains from one sample sequenced in a study of blood T cell repertoires in COVID-19. Sequencing was performed with immunoSEQ multiplex PCR; in TCRdb, only in-frame clones are kept and a portion is missing. This repertoire shows around 50,000 clones, approximately 90% found once; its top ten account for approximately 6%. The sample was peripheral blood. These receptors came from a woman in her sixties with COVID-19, enrolled during active disease.

This clone has more than one count but fewer than ten. The chain employs TRBV14 and TRBJ2-7, with 8 bases matching TRBD1. There are 17 residues in the CDR3. V dropped 1 base and J dropped 0; count of bases not matched to a gene: 8. Germline CDR1 is SGHDN and CDR2 is FVKESK. The CDR3 sequence: CASSQGQGPILSYEQYF. The DNA for the CDR3 is TGTGCCAGCAGCCAAGGACAGGGGCCGATCCTCTCCTACGAGCAGTACTTC.

This CDR3 is CATSRGQGSNQPQHF. The CDR3 DNA reads as TGTGCCACCAGCAGAGGTCAGGGGAGCAATCAGCCCCAGCATTTT. This rearrangement joins TRBV15 to TRBJ1-5; weak D call: TRBD1 (6 bases). V was pared by 1 base and J by 1 base, with 8 bases between. Per the germline V gene, CDR1 is LNHNV and CDR2 is YYDKDF (reference sequence). The CDR3 sequence is 15 residues long.

The sample holds one count of this clone. V usage is TRBV6-6 and J usage is TRBJ1-1; 7 bases align to TRBD1. J lost 8 bases, V lost 3 bases, and 12 bases had no gene match. Germline V lookup: CDR1 MNHNY, CDR2 SVGAGI (reference sequence). This CDR3 is built from 15 residues. CDR3 nucleotides: TGTGCCAGCAGTTATAAATCGGGAAACAGGGGCGAAGCTTTCTTT. Residues: CASSYKSGNRGEAFF.

The J gene is TRBJ2-5, the V gene TRBV27, with 8 bases lining up with TRBD2. Germline CDR1 MNHEY, CDR2 SMNVEV (reference sequence). The CDR3 is made up of 16 amino acids. With 2 bases clipped from V and 9 bases from J, the junction kept 14 bases outside the gene matches. DNA for the CDR3: TGTGCCAGCAGTTTAAGTGTCGGGGCCTTCGGGGGGGCCCAGTACTTC. Translating gives CASSLSVGAFGGAQYF.

The chain carries TRBV5-1 and TRBJ2-5; 10 bases map to TRBD2. Germline V gives CDR1 SGHRS, CDR2 YFSETQ. The CDR3 contains 16 residues. V was pared by 3 bases and J by 4 bases, with 9 bases of the junction left unmatched. The DNA of the CDR3 is TGCGCCAGCAGCTCCCGGCAACTAGCGGGAATAGAGACCCAGTACTTC. It yields the protein CASSSRQLAGIETQYF.

The chain employs TRBV3-1 (or the pseudogene TRBV3-2) and TRBJ2-7; maybe TRBD2 (5 bases). V was clipped by 0 bases and J by 3 bases, with 21 bases between them. CDR1 is LGHDT and CDR2 is YNNKEL in the germline V gene (reference sequence). The length of the CDR3 is 18 residues. In DNA form, the CDR3 reads TGTGCCAGCAGCCAAGACGGAGGCCGCCTGCGTCCCAGCTACGAGCAGTACTTC. This codes for CASSQDGGRLRPSYEQYF.

The chain employs TRBV20-1 and TRBJ2-3; tentative D call: TRBD2 (5 bases). This CDR3 has 16 residues. The V and J ends lost 3 bases and 0 bases respectively, with 16 bases between them. CDR1 is DFQATT, CDR2 SNEGSKA, per germline (reference sequence). DNA for the CDR3: TGCAGTGCTAGTGGGTTAGCGTTTCCTAGCACAGATACGCAGTATTTT. Translation: CSASGLAFPSTDTQYF.

This chain links TRBV5-4 with TRBJ1-2; D remains ambiguous. CDR1 SGHNT and CDR2 YYREEE come from the germline V gene (reference sequence). Trimming shortened V by 0 bases and J by 4 bases, and 16 bases separated the two germline ends. The CDR3 runs 16 residues. The CDR3 DNA follows: TGTGCCAGCAGCTTGGCCCCAGGCCCATCTACCTATGGCTACACCTTC. Translated: CASSLAPGPSTYGYTF.

This chain joins TRBV6-5 and TRBJ1-6, with D possibly matching TRBD1 (6 bases). CDR3 length equals 13 residues. Trimming stripped 2 bases from V and 10 bases from J, with 9 bases between. Germline V gene lookup returns CDR1 MNHEY and CDR2 SVGAGI. In nucleotides, the CDR3 is TGTGCCAGCAGTTACGCACAGGGATCACCCCTCCACTTT. Encoded protein: CASSYAQGSPLHF.

The chain uses TRBV2 and TRBJ1-4; 7 bases match TRBD1. V lost 8 bases to trimming and J lost 7 bases; unmatched junction nucleotides: 16. Per germline, CDR1 SNHLY and CDR2 FYNNEI. The CDR3 is 16 residues long. DNA for the CDR3: TGTGCCAGCCCCATCGTACGACAGGGCTCTACTGAAAAACTGTTTTTT. This translates into CASPIVRQGSTEKLFF.

The CDR3 DNA is TGTGCCAGCAGTGACTCGACAGGGGCAGACAATGAGCAGTTCTTC. Translated, it gives CASSDSTGADNEQFF. The chain joins TRBV6-4 to TRBJ2-1, with TRBD1 identical over 8 bases. Per the germline V gene, CDR1 is MRHNA and CDR2 is SNTAGT. The CDR3 is made up of 15 amino acids. V gave up 0 bases and J gave up 5 bases; unmatched junction bases: 3.

This sequence joins TRBV10-3 and TRBJ2-2; 10 positions match TRBD2. Germline trimming cut 2 bases from V and 6 bases from J; bases unmatched to any gene: 3. Germline CDR1 ENHRY, CDR2 SYGVKD. The CDR3 totals 15 residues. The CDR3 DNA reads TGTGCCATCAGTGAGAGCGGGAGGGCCGCCGGGGAGCTGTTTTTT. Residues: CAISESGRAAGELFF.

The chain recombines TRBV29-1 with TRBJ2-3, with 10 bases matching TRBD2. CDR1 and CDR2 from the germline V gene are SQVTM and ANQGSEA. V lost 4 bases, J lost 0 bases, and 10 bases stayed unmatched. The CDR3 extends over 17 amino acids. The CDR3 DNA reads TGCAGCGTTGCCGGTCTAGCGGGAGTTACTAGCACAGATACGCAGTATTTT. Encoded protein: CSVAGLAGVTSTDTQYF.

In its sample, this clone was seen many times. J is TRBJ2-1 and V is TRBV27; 10 bases match TRBD2. Germline V gene lookup returns CDR1 MNHEY and CDR2 SMNVEV (reference sequence). CDR3 size: 15 residues. V lost 11 bases, J lost 9 bases, and 16 bases stayed unmatched. Written as DNA, the CDR3 is TGTGCCGGAAAGCCTAGCGGGAGTACCAGGGTTGAGCAGTTCTTC. Encoded protein: CAGKPSGSTRVEQFF.

This chain connects TRBV3-1 (or the pseudogene TRBV3-2) to TRBJ1-6; D is perhaps TRBD1 (6 bases). This CDR3 comprises 14 residues. Trimming pared 2 bases from V and 11 bases from J, leaving 13 bases between. CDR1 and CDR2 (germline): LGHDT, YNNKEL (reference sequence). In DNA form, the CDR3 reads TGTGCCAGCAGCCAATTATCTCGGGACACACCCCTCCACTTT. Translating it yields CASSQLSRDTPLHF.

CDR3 region: CASSGGYTDTQYF. The CDR3, as DNA: TGTGCCAGTAGTGGGGGGTACACAGATACGCAGTATTTT. This chain joins TRBV19 and TRBJ2-3; D might be TRBD2 (6 bases). Trimming shortened V by 5 bases and J by 2 bases, and 8 bases separated the two germline ends. CDR3 length: 13 amino acids. CDR1 and CDR2 (germline): LNHDA, SQIVND (reference sequence). The full variable domain, with the rest looked up from reference TRBV19 and TRBJ2-3, is DGGITQSPKYLFRKEGQNVTLSCEQNLNHDAMYWYRQDPGQGLRLIYYSQIVNDFQKGDIAEGYSVSREKKESFPLTVTSAQKNPTAFYLCASSGGYTDTQYFGPGTRLTVL.

This sequence joins TRBV19 and TRBJ1-5; 9 nucleotides agree with TRBD1. Germline CDR1 LNHDA, CDR2 SQIVND (reference sequence). The CDR3 extends over 14 amino acids. Losses at the gene ends were 6 bases for V and 4 bases for J; bases not matched to a gene: 4. CDR3 coding DNA: TGTGCCAGTAGGGGGACAGGGATAAATCAGCCCCAGCATTTT. It codes for CASRGTGINQPQHF.

The J gene is TRBJ1-5, the V gene TRBV6-5; 7 bases agree with TRBD1. After removal of 4 bases from V and 5 bases from J, the junction contained 5 bases not matched to a gene. Looked up from germline, CDR1 is MNHEY and CDR2 is SVGAGI. This CDR3 spans 14 amino acids. CDR3 in amino acids: CASSSGTDYQPQHF. CDR3 in DNA: TGTGCCAGCAGTTCCGGGACAGATTATCAGCCCCAGCATTTT.

The chain joins TRBV19 to TRBJ1-2; D gene uncertain. Germline-derived CDR1 and CDR2 are LNHDA and SQIVND (reference sequence). The CDR3 contains 14 residues. Trimming removed 2 bases at V and 4 bases at J, with 11 bases between. CDR3 in amino acids: CASSISRDIYGYTF. CDR3 bases: TGTGCCAGTAGTATAAGCCGGGATATCTATGGCTACACCTTC.

This rearrangement joins TRBV9 to TRBJ1-4; unclear D gene. The CDR3 extends over 13 amino acids. Germline V CDR1 and CDR2: SGDLS, YYNGEE. With 2 bases removed from V and 4 bases from J, the gap between germline ends came to 6 bases. This CDR3 reads CASSVGVNEKLFF. The CDR3 bases are TGTGCCAGCAGCGTGGGAGTTAATGAAAAACTGTTTTTT.

This clone was found a few times. The chain has TRBV10-3 and TRBJ1-2, with 11 nucleotides matching TRBD1. Germline V CDR1 and CDR2: ENHRY, SYGVKD. Unmatched junction bases numbered 4, after V lost 2 bases and J lost 5 bases. The CDR3 has 15 amino acids. The CDR3 is CAISERTGGGYGYTF. CDR3 nucleotide sequence: TGTGCCATCAGTGAGAGGACAGGGGGCGGGTATGGCTACACCTTC.

The rearrangement links TRBV7-9 to TRBJ2-5, with TRBD2 as a possible D gene (7 bases). Germline V lookup: CDR1 SEHNR, CDR2 FQNEAQ (reference sequence). V was cut by 3 bases and J by 9 bases, with 17 bases left in between. This CDR3 region has 14 residues. CDR3 region: CASSFRGGLPSQYF. The CDR3 nucleotides read TGTGCCAGCAGCTTCCGCGGGGGCCTCCCGTCCCAGTACTTC.

This clone was observed a single time. This chain uses TRBV30 with TRBJ1-5; weak D call: TRBD1 (5 bases). The germline CDR1 and CDR2 sequences are GTSNPN and SVGIG (reference sequence). The CDR3 runs 13 residues. V lost 2 bases, J lost 4 bases, and 9 bases lay in between. Here the CDR3 reads CAWSSRDNQPQHF. In DNA form, the CDR3 reads TGTGCCTGGAGTAGCAGGGATAATCAGCCCCAGCATTTT.

CDR3 nucleotide sequence: TGTGCCTGGAGTCCGGGACAGGGTTTGGCGCCCCAGCATTTT. Amino acids: CAWSPGQGLAPQHF. J is TRBJ1-5 and V is TRBV30; the match to TRBD1 covers 9 bases. After removal of 2 bases from V and 9 bases from J, the junction contained 8 bases not matched to a gene. The CDR3 has 14 residues. In germline, CDR1 is GTSNPN, CDR2 SVGIG (reference sequence).